This T cell receptor beta chain stems from a study of blood T cell repertoires in COVID-19. Libraries were prepared by immunoSEQ multiplex PCR; TCRdb keeps only in-frame clonotypes and omits some of them. The data contain 40,000 to 65,000 clones, roughly 84% of them singletons. There are a few counts of this clone. Germline CDR1 is MDHEN and CDR2 is SYDVKM. This CDR3 is built from 14 residues. The ends were cut back, 5 bases at V and 7 bases at J, with 17 bases in the middle. This sequence was found in a man aged 65 to 85 with active COVID-19. The chain couples TRBV28 to TRBJ1-1, with TRBD1 as a possible D gene (6 bases). Sequences were obtained from peripheral blood. The CDR3 here is CASSPPTGNGEAFF. In DNA form, the CDR3 reads TGTGCCAGCAGTCCTCCAACAGGGAACGGTGAAGCTTTCTTT.